Listed below are T cell receptor beta chains from one sample, sequenced in a study of T cell responses to AZD1222 COVID-19 vaccine. Libraries were prepared by immunoSEQ multiplex PCR; TCRdb keeps only in-frame clonotypes and omits some of them. This table holds approximately 150,000 clones, about nine tenths found once. This specimen consisted of peripheral blood, obtained 28 days after the second AZD1222 dose. The receptor source for this set is an adult who received the AZD1222 COVID-19 vaccine. Both conserved end residues are part of each CDR3. A D gene is named only where the DNA matches it firmly. Some rows mark clone size as missing; the rest say once, few, many or name a class of expanded clone.

D: TRBD1; V: TRBV7-3; size: NA; J: TRBJ1-1; CDR3: CASSLIQGTEAFF; DNA: TGTGCCAGCAGTCTTATACAGGGGACTGAAGCTTTCTTT
D: TRBD2; V: TRBV19; size: NA; J: TRBJ2-3; CDR3: CASSMGLAGEYTQYF; DNA: TGTGCCAGTAGTATGGGCCTAGCGGGGGAATATACGCAGTATTTT
D: TRBD1; V: TRBV6-1; size: NA; J: TRBJ2-7; CDR3: CASSEQDRLPYEQYF; DNA: TGTGCCAGCAGTGAGCAGGACAGGCTTCCCTACGAGCAGTACTTC
D: NA; V: TRBV18; size: NA; J: TRBJ1-6; CDR3: CASSPEVAKSPLHF; DNA: TGTGCCAGCTCACCAGAGGTAGCTAAATCACCCCTCCACTTT
D: NA; V: TRBV27; size: few; J: TRBJ1-5; CDR3: CASSPRKRGISNQPQHF; DNA: TGTGCCAGCAGTCCCCGGAAGAGAGGCATTAGCAATCAGCCCCAGCATTTT
D: NA; V: TRBV5-5; size: NA; J: TRBJ1-4; CDR3: CASGRRGVGATNEKLFF; DNA: TGTGCCAGCGGACGTAGGGGAGTGGGTGCGACTAATGAAAAACTGTTTTTT
D: NA; V: TRBV6-5; size: NA; J: TRBJ1-5; CDR3: CASRLGGTGNQPQHF; DNA: TGTGCCAGCAGGCTGGGGGGTACGGGCAATCAGCCCCAGCATTTT
D: NA; V: TRBV7-9; size: NA; J: TRBJ1-4; CDR3: CASSLEKGVKLFF; DNA: TGTGCCAGCAGCTTAGAAAAGGGAGTTAAACTGTTTTTT
D: NA; V: TRBV5-1; size: few; J: TRBJ1-2; CDR3: CASSASGAPDGYTF; DNA: TGCGCCAGCAGCGCGAGCGGGGCACCGGATGGCTACACCTTC
D: TRBD1; V: TRBV25-1; size: NA; J: TRBJ1-4; CDR3: CASSSRGGQGALNEKLFF; DNA: TGTGCCAGCAGTTCCAGGGGGGGACAGGGGGCCCTAAATGAAAAACTGTTTTTT
D: NA; V: TRBV7-9; size: NA; J: TRBJ1-5; CDR3: CASSSTDYSNQPQHF; DNA: TGTGCCAGCAGCTCGACAGATTATAGCAATCAGCCCCAGCATTTT
D: NA; V: TRBV5-1; size: NA; J: TRBJ1-6; CDR3: CASSLVPPGAGRYNSPLHF; DNA: TGCGCCAGCAGCTTGGTACCCCCTGGGGCAGGAAGGTATAATTCACCCCTCCACTTT
D: NA; V: TRBV2; size: once; J: TRBJ1-5; CDR3: CASSSEVNQPQHF; DNA: TGTGCCAGCAGTTCCGAGGTTAATCAGCCCCAGCATTTT
D: NA; V: TRBV6-2/TRBV6-3; size: NA; J: TRBJ1-5; CDR3: CASSQLSAGNNQPQHF; DNA: TGTGCCAGCAGCCAACTGTCAGCCGGGAACAATCAGCCCCAGCATTTT
D: NA; V: TRBV3-1/TRBV3-2; size: NA; J: TRBJ1-2; CDR3: CASSLTQGNYGYTF; DNA: TGTGCCAGCAGCCTTACTCAGGGGAACTATGGCTACACCTTC
D: NA; V: TRBV28; size: NA; J: TRBJ1-2; CDR3: CASSSQDGYTF; DNA: TGTGCCAGCAGTTCCCAGGATGGCTACACCTTC
D: TRBD1; V: TRBV19; size: NA; J: TRBJ2-7; CDR3: CASSIGGQGAYEQYF; DNA: TGTGCCAGTAGTATAGGGGGACAGGGGGCCTACGAGCAGTACTTC
D: NA; V: TRBV7-3; size: NA; J: TRBJ1-1; CDR3: CASSFNQGNTEAFF; DNA: TGTGCCAGCAGCTTTAACCAGGGGAACACTGAAGCTTTCTTT